Reported below is one T cell receptor beta chain. This sample was taken from a study of blood T cell repertoires in COVID-19. Study in general: The study drew acute and convalescent COVID-19 samples from the United States, Italy and Spain.

With 5 bases removed from V and 1 base from J, the gap between germline ends came to 11 bases. The germline CDR1 and CDR2 sequences are LNHNV and YYDKDF (reference sequence). This CDR3 contains 14 residues. In the authors' methods: Amplification with reference gene primers provided the estimates of nucleated cell counts. Generated by immunoSEQ multiplex PCR, the TCRdb table keeps only in-frame clones and is missing some. Clone size and the V and J calls come from that table; the DNA yielded D and trimming. The sample shows hundreds of thousands of clones, 75% to 90% of them seen only once. The V call is TRBV15, the J call TRBJ1-1; D is undetermined. The TCR comes from a man aged 55 to 70 who had recovered from COVID-19. The sequenced material came from peripheral blood. For the CDR3, the DNA is TGTGCCACCAGCCCAGGCTACGAGAACACTGAAGCTTTCTTT. Its translation: CATSPGYENTEAFF.